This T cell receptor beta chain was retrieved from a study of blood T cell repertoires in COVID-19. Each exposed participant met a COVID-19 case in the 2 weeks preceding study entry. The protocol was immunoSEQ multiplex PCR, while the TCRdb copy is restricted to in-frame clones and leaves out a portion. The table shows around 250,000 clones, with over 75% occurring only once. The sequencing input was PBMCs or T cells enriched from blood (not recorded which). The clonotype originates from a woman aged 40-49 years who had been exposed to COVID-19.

CDR3 region: CASSLKGGMDSPLHF. The CDR3 DNA reads as TGTGCCAGCAGCCTAAAAGGGGGCATGGATTCACCCCTCCACTTT. The rearrangement joins TRBV7-6 to TRBJ1-6, with 7 bases lining up with TRBD1. The V gene's germline CDR1 is SGHVS and CDR2 FNYEAQ. V gave up 5 bases and J gave up 8 bases; unmatched junction bases: 9. The CDR3 length is 15 residues. The full variable domain, rest sourced from reference TRBV7-6 and TRBJ1-6, is GAGVSQSPRYKVTKRGQDVALRCDPISGHVSLYWYRQALGQGPEFLTYFNYEAQQDKSGLPNDRFSAERPEGSISTLTIQRTEQRDSAMYRCASSLKGGMDSPLHFGNGTRLTVT.